This T cell receptor (beta chain) stems from a study of blood T cell repertoires in COVID-19. Donors were grouped by their self-reported clinical history. Clones were read by immunoSEQ multiplex PCR, and TCRdb kept only the in-frame ones, dropping some. The sample has about 250,000 clones, less than 90% seen once. The V end was cut by 5 bases, the J end by 5 bases, with 10 bases between. The CDR3 spans 12 residues. The V gene's germline CDR1 is SGHAT and CDR2 FQNNGV. Sequencing input: PBMCs or T cells enriched from blood (not recorded which). This receptor was taken from a woman aged 45-65 years who had recovered from COVID-19. J is TRBJ2-7 and V is TRBV11-2; possible D gene TRBD2, 6 bases. The CDR3 DNA reads TGTGCCAGCAGCCCAAGGAGGGACGAGCAGTACTTC. Encoded protein: CASSPRRDEQYF. The full variable domain, its missing parts supplied by reference TRBV11-2 and TRBJ2-7, is EAGVAQSPRYKIIEKRQSVAFWCNPISGHATLYWYQQILGQGPKLLIQFQNNGVVDDSQLPKDRFSAERLKGVDSTLKIQPAKLEDSAVYLCASSPRRDEQYFGPGTRLTVT.